This paragraph reports one T cell receptor beta chain. TCRdb ran MiXCR on the 5' RACE reads and lists one entry per CDR3 protein. The repertoire holds some 76,000 distinct CDR3 sequences, with approximately 14% as singletons. The source of the sample is a study of early T cells in non-severe SARS-CoV-2 infection. V was cut by 4 bases and J by 6 bases, with 14 bases left in between. The CDR3 totals 13 residues. Looked up from germline, CDR1 is SGDLS and CDR2 is YYNGEE. The chain uses TRBV9 and TRBJ2-7; possibly TRBD1 for D (5 bases). Sequencing used whole blood. This TCR derives from an adult who was a healthcare worker with PCR-confirmed SARS-CoV-2 infection or an uninfected control (not recorded which). CDR3 sequence (DNA): TGTGCCAGCAGCCCTTCCAGGGTTGCCGAGCAGTACTTC. This gives the protein CASSPSRVAEQYF.